This T cell receptor beta chain was identified in a study of blood T cell repertoires in COVID-19. Study as a whole: The United States, Italy and Spain supplied acute and convalescent COVID-19 samples.

Participants were aged about 18 to 100 years from approximately 25 US areas. Two negative PCRs, clearance, or symptom resolution had been documented for recovered Cohort 3 donors. In germline, CDR1 is MNHEY, CDR2 SMNVEV (reference sequence). The CDR3 sequence is 14 residues long. V gave up 5 bases and J gave up 0 bases, with 8 bases separating them. Clones were read by immunoSEQ multiplex PCR, and TCRdb kept only the in-frame ones, dropping some. The sample consists of about 410,000 clones, about nine tenths of them appearing once. This clonotype originated in a man aged 18 to 29 who had recovered from COVID-19. The chain links TRBV27 to TRBJ2-1; unclear D gene. The material sequenced was PBMCs or T cells enriched from blood (not recorded which). Here the CDR3 reads CASSEFSSYNEQFF. The CDR3 DNA follows: TGTGCCAGCAGTGAATTTAGCTCCTACAATGAGCAGTTCTTC.